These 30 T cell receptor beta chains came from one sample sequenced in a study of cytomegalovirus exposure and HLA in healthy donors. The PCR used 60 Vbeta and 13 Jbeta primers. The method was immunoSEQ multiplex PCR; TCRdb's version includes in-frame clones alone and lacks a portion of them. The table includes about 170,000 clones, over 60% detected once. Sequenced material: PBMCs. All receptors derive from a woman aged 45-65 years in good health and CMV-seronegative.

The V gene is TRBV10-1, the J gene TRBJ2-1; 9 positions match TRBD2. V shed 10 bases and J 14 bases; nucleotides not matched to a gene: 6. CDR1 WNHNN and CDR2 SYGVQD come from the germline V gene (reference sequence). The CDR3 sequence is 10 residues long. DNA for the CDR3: TGCGCCACCGCCGGGACTAGCAAGTTCTTC. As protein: CATAGTSKFF.

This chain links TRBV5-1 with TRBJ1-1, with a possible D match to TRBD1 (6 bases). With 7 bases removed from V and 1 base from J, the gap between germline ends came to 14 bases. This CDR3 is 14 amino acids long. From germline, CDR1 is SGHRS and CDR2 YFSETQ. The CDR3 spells CASHRDHRNTEAFF. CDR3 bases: TGCGCCAGCCACAGGGACCATAGGAACACTGAAGCTTTCTTT. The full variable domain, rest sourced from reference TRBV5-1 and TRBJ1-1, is KAGVTQTPRYLIKTRGQQVTLSCSPISGHRSVSWYQQTPGQGLQFLFEYFSETQRNKGNFPGRFSGRQFSNSRSEMNVSTLELGDSALYLCASHRDHRNTEAFFGQGTRLTVV.

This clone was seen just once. The CDR3: CASSLGTAGGVGYTF. As DNA, the CDR3 is TGCGCCAGCAGCTTGGGGACCGCGGGGGGTGTGGGCTACACCTTC. This chain uses TRBV5-1 with TRBJ1-2, with a possible D match to TRBD1 (5 bases). The CDR3 runs to 15 residues. Germline CDR1 and CDR2: SGHRS and YFSETQ. V dropped 0 bases and J dropped 8 bases, with 17 bases sitting between them.

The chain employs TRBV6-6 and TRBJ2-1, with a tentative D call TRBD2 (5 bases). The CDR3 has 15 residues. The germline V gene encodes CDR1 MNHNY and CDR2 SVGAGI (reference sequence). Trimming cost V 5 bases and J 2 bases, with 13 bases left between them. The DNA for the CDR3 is TGTGCCAGCAGTCAGAGGGCCGGCACCTACAATGAGCAGTTCTTC. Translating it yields CASSQRAGTYNEQFF.

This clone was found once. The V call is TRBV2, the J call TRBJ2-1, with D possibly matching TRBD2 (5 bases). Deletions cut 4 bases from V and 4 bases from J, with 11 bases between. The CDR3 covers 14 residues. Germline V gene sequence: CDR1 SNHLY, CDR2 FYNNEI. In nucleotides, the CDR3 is TGTGCCAGCAGTGGTAGCGCACTATACAATGAGCAGTTCTTC. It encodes CASSGSALYNEQFF.

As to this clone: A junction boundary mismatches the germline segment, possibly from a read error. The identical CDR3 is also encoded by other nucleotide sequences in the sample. Here the CDR3 reads CASSFRTEGNIQYF. DNA of the CDR3: TGCGCCAGCAGCTTTCGGACAGAAGGAAACATTCAGTATTTC. The chain recombines TRBV5-1 with TRBJ2-4; D perhaps matches TRBD1 (6 bases). The V gene's germline CDR1 is SGHRS and CDR2 YFSETQ. The CDR3 has 14 amino acids.

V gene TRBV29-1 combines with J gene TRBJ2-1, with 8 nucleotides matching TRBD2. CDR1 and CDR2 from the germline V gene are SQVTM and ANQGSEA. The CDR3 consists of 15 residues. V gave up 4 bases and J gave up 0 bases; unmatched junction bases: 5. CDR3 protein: CSVGGGLSSYNEQFF. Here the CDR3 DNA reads TGCAGCGTTGGCGGGGGGCTGAGCTCCTACAATGAGCAGTTCTTC.

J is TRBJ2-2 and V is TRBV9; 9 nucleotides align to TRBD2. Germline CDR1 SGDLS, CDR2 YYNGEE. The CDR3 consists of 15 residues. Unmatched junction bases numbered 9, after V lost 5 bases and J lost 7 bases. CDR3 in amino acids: CASSPGGLAGGELFF. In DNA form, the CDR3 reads TGTGCCAGCAGTCCGGGGGGACTAGCTGGCGGGGAGCTGTTTTTT.

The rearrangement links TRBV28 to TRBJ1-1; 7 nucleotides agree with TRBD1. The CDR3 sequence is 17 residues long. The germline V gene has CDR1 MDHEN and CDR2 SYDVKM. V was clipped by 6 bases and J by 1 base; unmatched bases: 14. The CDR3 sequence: CASSHMRQGLTNTEAFF. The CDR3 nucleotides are TGTGCCAGCAGCCATATGAGACAGGGATTAACGAACACTGAAGCTTTCTTT.

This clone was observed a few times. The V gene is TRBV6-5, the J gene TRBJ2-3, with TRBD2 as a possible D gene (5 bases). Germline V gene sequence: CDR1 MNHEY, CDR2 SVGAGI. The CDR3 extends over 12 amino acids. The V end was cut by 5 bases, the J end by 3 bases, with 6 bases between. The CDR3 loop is CASSPGTDTQYF. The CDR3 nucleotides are TGTGCCAGCAGTCCGGGAACAGATACGCAGTATTTT.

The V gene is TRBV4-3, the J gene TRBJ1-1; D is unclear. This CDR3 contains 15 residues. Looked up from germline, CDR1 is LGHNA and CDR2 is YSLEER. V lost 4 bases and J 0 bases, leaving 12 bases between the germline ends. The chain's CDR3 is CASSPNPTVNTEAFF. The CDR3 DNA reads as TGCGCCAGCAGCCCAAACCCTACAGTGAACACTGAAGCTTTCTTT.

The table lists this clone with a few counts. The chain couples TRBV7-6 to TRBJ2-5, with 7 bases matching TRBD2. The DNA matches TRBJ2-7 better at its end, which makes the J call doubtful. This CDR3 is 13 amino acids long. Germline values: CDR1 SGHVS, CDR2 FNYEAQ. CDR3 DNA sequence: TGTGCCAGCAGCGCCCGACTAGCTGCCGAGCAGTACTTC. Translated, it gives CASSARLAAEQYF.

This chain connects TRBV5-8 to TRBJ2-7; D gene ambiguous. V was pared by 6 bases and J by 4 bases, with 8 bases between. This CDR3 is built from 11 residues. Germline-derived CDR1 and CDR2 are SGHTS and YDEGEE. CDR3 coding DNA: TGTGCCAGCACCCTCGGTTACGAGCAGTACTTC. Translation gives CASTLGYEQYF.

The CDR3 spells CASSFIRGGMPGELFF. The CDR3 bases are TGTGCCAGCAGCTTCATAAGGGGGGGCATGCCCGGGGAGCTGTTTTTT. This chain connects TRBV11-2 to TRBJ2-2, with D perhaps matching TRBD2 (7 bases). The CDR3 consists of 16 residues. V was pared by 3 bases and J by 6 bases, with 17 bases between. Germline loops: CDR1 SGHAT, CDR2 FQNNGV.

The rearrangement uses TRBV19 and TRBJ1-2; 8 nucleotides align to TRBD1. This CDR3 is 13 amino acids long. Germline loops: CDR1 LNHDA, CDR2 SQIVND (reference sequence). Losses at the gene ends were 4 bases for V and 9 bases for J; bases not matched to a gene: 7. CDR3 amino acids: CASSRTTGDRYTF. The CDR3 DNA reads TGTGCCAGTAGTAGGACGACAGGGGACCGCTACACCTTC.

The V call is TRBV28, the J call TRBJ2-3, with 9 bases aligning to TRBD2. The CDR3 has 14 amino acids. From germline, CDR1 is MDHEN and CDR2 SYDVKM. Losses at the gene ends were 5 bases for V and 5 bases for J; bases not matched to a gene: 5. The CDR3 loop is CASSRTSVRDTQYF. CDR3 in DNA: TGTGCCAGCAGTCGGACTAGCGTGAGAGATACGCAGTATTTT.

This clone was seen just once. CDR3 residues: CASSLRTGRSGNTIYF. CDR3 DNA: TGTGCCAGCAGCCTACGGACAGGCCGCTCTGGAAACACCATATATTTT. The chain joins TRBV9 to TRBJ1-3, with 7 bases fitting TRBD1. Germline values: CDR1 SGDLS, CDR2 YYNGEE. V shed 4 bases, J shed 0 bases, and the junction held 7 bases outside the gene matches. The CDR3 runs to 16 residues.

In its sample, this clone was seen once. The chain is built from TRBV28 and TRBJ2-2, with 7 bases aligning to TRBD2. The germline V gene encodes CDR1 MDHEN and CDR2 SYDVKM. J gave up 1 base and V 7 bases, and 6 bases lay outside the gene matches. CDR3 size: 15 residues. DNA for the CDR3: TGTGCCAGCACCTGGGGGGGGTTGAACACCGGGGAGCTGTTTTTT. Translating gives CASTWGGLNTGELFF.

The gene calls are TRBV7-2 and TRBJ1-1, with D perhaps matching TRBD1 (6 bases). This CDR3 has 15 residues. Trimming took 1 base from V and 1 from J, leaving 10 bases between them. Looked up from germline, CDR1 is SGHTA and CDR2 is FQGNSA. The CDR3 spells CASSLEGHENTEAFF. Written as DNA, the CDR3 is TGTGCCAGCAGCTTAGAGGGACACGAGAACACTGAAGCTTTCTTT. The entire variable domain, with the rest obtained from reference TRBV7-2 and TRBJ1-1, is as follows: GAGVSQSPSNKVTEKGKDVELRCDPISGHTALYWYRQSLGQGLEFLIYFQGNSAPDKSGLPSDRFSAERTGGSVSTLTIQRTQQEDSAVYLCASSLEGHENTEAFFGQGTRLTVV.

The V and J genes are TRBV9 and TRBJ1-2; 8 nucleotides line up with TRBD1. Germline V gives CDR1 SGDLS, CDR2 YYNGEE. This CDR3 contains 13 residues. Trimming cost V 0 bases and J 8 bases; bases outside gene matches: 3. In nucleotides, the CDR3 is TGTGCCAGCAGCGTAGGGGACAGGAGCGGCTACACCTTC. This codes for CASSVGDRSGYTF.

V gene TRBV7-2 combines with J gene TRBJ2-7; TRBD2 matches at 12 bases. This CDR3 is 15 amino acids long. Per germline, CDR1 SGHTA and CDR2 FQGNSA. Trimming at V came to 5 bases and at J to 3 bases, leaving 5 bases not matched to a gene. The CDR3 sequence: CASSDEGLAGYEQYF. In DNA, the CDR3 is TGTGCCAGCAGCGATGAGGGACTAGCGGGCTACGAGCAGTACTTC.

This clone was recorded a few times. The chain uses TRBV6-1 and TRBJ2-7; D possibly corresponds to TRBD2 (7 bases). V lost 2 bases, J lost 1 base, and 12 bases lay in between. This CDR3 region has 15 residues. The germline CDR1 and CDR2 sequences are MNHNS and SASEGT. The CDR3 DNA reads TGTGCCAGCAGTGAAATGGGGGGGGCATCCTACGAGCAGTACTTC. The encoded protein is CASSEMGGASYEQYF.

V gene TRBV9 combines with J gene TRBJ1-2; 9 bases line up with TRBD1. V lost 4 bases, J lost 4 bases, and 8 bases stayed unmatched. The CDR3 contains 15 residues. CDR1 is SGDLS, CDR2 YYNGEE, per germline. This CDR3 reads CASSLNRGQGYGYTF. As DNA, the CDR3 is TGTGCCAGCAGCCTCAACAGGGGGCAGGGCTATGGCTACACCTTC.

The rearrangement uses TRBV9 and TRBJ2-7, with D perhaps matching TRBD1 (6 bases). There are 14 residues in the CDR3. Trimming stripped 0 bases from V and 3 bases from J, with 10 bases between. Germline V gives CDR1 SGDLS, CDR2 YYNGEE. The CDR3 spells CASSVGDRFYEQYF. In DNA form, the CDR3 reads TGTGCCAGCAGCGTAGGAGACAGGTTCTACGAGCAGTACTTC.

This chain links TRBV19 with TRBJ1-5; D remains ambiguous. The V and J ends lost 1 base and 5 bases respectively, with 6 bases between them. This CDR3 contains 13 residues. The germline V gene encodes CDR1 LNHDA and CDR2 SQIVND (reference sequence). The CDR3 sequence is CASSIVRDQPQHF. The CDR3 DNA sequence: TGTGCCAGTAGTATAGTACGGGATCAGCCCCAGCATTTT.

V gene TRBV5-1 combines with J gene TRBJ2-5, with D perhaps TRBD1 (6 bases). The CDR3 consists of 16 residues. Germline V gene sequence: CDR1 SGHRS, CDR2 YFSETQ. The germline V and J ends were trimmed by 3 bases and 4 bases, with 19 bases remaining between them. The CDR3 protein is CASSSNRDTAGETQYF. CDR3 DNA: TGCGCCAGCAGCTCAAACCGGGACACCGCCGGAGAGACCCAGTACTTC. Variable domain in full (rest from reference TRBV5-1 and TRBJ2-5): KAGVTQTPRYLIKTRGQQVTLSCSPISGHRSVSWYQQTPGQGLQFLFEYFSETQRNKGNFPGRFSGRQFSNSRSEMNVSTLELGDSALYLCASSSNRDTAGETQYFGPGTRLLVL.

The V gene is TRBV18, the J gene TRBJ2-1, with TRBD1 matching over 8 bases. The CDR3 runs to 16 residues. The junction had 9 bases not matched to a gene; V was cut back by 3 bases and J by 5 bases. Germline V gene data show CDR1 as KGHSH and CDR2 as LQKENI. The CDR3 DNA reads TGTGCCAGCTCACCGAAAGGACAGGGCCTCCACAATGAGCAGTTCTTC. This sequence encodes CASSPKGQGLHNEQFF.

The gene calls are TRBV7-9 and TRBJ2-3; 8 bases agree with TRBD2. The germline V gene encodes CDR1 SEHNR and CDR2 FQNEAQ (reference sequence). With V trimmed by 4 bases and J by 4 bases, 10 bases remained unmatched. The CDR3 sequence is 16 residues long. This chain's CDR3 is CASSSGAGEGADTQYF. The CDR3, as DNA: TGTGCCAGCAGCTCGGGAGCGGGGGAGGGGGCAGATACGCAGTATTTT. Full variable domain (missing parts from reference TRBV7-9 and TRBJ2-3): DTGVSQNPRHKITKRGQNVTFRCDPISEHNRLYWYRQTLGQGPEFLTYFQNEAQLEKSRLLSDRFSAERPKGSFSTLEIQRTEQGDSAMYLCASSSGAGEGADTQYFGPGTRLTVL.

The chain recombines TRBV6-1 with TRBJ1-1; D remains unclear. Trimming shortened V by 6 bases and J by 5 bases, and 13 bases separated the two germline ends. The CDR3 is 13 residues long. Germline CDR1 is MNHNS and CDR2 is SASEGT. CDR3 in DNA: TGTGCCAGCAGCCCCTTTGGAGGAACTGAAGCTTTCTTT. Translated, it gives CASSPFGGTEAFF.

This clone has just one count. CDR3 in DNA: TGTGCCAGCAGCTTCCTTGGGTCGGAGAACGAGCAGTACTTC. Protein sequence: CASSFLGSENEQYF. The chain links TRBV7-9 to TRBJ2-7; D gene uncertain. Deletions cut 3 bases from V and 5 bases from J, with 14 bases between. CDR1 and CDR2 (germline): SEHNR, FQNEAQ (reference sequence). The CDR3 consists of 14 residues.